Following are 5 T cell receptor beta chains from one sample sequenced in a study of OX40 agonist ivuxolimab in advanced cancers. Sequenced by immunoSEQ multiplex PCR; TCRdb stores in-frame clones only, minus some. The sample contains about 69,000 clones, 91% of which appear only once. The sample was CD4+ or CD8+ T cells sorted from blood, taken in a trial of the OX40 agonist ivuxolimab. The receptor set was obtained from an adult with an advanced solid tumor such as melanoma, head and neck, liver or kidney cancer.

The rearrangement uses TRBV28 and TRBJ2-3, with D hard to call. Trimming removed 2 bases at V and 2 bases at J, with 8 bases between. Per the germline V gene, CDR1 is MDHEN and CDR2 is SYDVKM. The CDR3 has 14 residues. The CDR3 region is CASSLNQLTDTQYF. CDR3 coding DNA: TGTGCCAGCAGTTTAAACCAGCTCACAGATACGCAGTATTTT.

The rearrangement joins TRBV27 to TRBJ1-2; no definite D call. CDR1 is MNHEY and CDR2 is SMNVEV in the germline V gene (reference sequence). The CDR3 consists of 15 residues. Trimming took off 5 bases at V and 0 bases at J, with 13 bases between the two ends. CDR3 loop: CASSMTPPSNYGYTF. In nucleotides, the CDR3 is TGTGCCAGCAGTATGACACCCCCGTCTAACTATGGCTACACCTTC.

CDR3 loop: CASSSGHLEKLFF. The CDR3 DNA reads TGTGCCAGCAGCTCCGGACACTTGGAAAAACTGTTTTTT. The rearrangement joins TRBV7-6 to TRBJ1-4; weak D call: TRBD1 (5 bases). The V end was cut by 4 bases, the J end by 8 bases, with 11 bases between. Germline CDR1 is SGHVS and CDR2 is FNYEAQ. The CDR3 is made up of 13 amino acids.

This clone was recorded once. The chain links TRBV4-1 to TRBJ1-3; a weak D match, TRBD1 (5 bases). Trimming stripped 0 bases from V and 3 bases from J, with 12 bases between. Germline V gives CDR1 MGHRA, CDR2 YSYEKL. This CDR3 region has 16 residues. Here the CDR3 DNA reads TGCGCCAGCAGCCAAGACGCAGGGTGGAATGGAAACACCATATATTTT. Translating it yields CASSQDAGWNGNTIYF.

The sample holds one count of this clone. V and J are TRBV11-1 and TRBJ2-3; 7 bases line up with TRBD2. The trim removed 3 bases at V and 3 bases at J, leaving 6 bases unmatched. This CDR3 comprises 15 residues. Germline CDR1 SGHAT, CDR2 FQDESV (reference sequence). CDR3 amino acids: CASSLILAATDTQYF. CDR3 nucleotides: TGTGCCAGCAGCTTGATTCTAGCGGCTACAGATACGCAGTATTTT.